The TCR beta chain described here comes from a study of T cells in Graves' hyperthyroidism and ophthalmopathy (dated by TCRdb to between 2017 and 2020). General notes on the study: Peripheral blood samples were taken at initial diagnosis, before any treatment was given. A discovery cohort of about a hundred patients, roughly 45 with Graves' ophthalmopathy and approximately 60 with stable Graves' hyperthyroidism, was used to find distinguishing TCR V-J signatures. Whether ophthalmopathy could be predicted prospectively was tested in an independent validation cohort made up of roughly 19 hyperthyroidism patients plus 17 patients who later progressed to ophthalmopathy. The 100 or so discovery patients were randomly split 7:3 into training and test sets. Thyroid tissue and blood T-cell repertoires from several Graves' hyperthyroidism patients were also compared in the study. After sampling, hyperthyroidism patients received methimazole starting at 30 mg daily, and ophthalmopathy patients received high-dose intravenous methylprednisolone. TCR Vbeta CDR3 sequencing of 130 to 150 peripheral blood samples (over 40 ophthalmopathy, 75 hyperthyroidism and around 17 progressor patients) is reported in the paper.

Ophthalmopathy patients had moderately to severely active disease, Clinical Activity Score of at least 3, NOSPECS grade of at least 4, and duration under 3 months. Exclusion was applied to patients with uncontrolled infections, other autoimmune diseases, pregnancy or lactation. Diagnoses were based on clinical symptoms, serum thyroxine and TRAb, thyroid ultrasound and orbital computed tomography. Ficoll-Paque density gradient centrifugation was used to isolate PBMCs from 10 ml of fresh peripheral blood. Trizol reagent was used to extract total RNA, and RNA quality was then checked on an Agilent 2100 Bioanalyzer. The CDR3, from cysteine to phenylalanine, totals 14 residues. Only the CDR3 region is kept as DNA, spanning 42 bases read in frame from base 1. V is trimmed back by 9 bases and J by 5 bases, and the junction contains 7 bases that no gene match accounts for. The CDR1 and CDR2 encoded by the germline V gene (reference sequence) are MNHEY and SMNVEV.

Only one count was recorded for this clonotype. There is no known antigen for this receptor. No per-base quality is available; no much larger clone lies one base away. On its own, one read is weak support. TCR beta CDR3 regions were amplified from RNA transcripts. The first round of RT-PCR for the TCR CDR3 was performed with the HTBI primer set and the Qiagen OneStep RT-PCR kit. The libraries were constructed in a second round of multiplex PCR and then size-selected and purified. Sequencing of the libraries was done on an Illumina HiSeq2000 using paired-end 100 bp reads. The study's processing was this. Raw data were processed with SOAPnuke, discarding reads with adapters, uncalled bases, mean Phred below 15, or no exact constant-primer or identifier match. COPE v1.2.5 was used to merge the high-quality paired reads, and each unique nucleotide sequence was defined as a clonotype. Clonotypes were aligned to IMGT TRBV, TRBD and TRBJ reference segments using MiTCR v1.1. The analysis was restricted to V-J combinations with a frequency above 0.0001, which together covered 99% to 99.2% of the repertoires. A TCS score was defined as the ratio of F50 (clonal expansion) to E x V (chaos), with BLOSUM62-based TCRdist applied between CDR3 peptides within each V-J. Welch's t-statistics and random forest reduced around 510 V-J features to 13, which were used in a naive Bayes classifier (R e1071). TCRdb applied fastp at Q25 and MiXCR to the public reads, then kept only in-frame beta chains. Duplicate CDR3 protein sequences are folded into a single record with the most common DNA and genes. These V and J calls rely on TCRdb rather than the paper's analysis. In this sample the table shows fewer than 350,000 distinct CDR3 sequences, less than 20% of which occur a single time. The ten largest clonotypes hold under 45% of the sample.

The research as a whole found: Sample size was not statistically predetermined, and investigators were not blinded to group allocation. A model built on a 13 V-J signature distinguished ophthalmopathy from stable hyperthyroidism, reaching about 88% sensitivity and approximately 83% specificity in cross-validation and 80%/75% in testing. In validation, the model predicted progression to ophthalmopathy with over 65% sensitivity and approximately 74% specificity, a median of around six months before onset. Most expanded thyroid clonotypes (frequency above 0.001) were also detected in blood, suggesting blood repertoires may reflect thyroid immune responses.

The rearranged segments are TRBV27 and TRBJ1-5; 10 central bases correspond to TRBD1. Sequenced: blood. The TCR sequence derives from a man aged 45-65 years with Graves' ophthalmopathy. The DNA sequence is TGTGCCAGTAAATACGGGACAGGGGATCAGCCCCAGCATTTT. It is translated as CASKYGTGDQPQHF.